This TCR beta chain was identified in a study of blood T cells in healthy people across ages. General study findings and limits: Roughly linearly, TCR beta diversity per million T cells fell as age increased. CMV status of donors was not determined, possibly confounding expanded clonotype changes. Leaving the PBMCs unsorted stopped any conclusive comparison of naive versus antigen-experienced cells.

Primers used in a second PCR of roughly 7 to 12 cycles were a sample-barcoded 5' primer and a J-beta primer mix. TCRdb fed the 5' RACE reads into MiXCR, producing one record per CDR3 protein. The data contain hundreds of thousands of distinct CDR3 sequences, around 50% of them singletons. Trimming took off 5 bases at V and 4 bases at J, with 15 bases between the two ends. The CDR3 sequence is 15 residues long. CDR1 and CDR2 from the germline V gene are SGHNT and YYREEE (reference sequence). About this clonotype: Its antigen is not known.

V is TRBV5-4 and J is TRBJ2-2; a weak D match, TRBD1 (6 bases). What was sequenced was blood. This TCR came from an elderly man in good health. The CDR3 loop is CASSPVGTSTGELFF. The CDR3 DNA sequence: TGTGCCAGCAGTCCCGTCGGGACAAGCACCGGGGAGCTGTTTTTT.